The 12 T cell receptor beta chains below come from one sample, sequenced in a study of T cell repertoires in cytomegalovirus infection. TCRdb passed the reads through MiXCR, listing each CDR3 protein once. The sample lists under 95,000 distinct CDR3 sequences; 45% to 55% were seen once. Their specific antigens are unknown. Sequenced here: CD8+ T cells from cultured PBMCs, sampled from culture after CMV antigen stimulation. These receptors were taken from a human donor in good health (CMV status not recorded). Some clones in this sample may be carry-over from other donors' samples.

The V and J genes are TRBV12-3 or TRBV12-4 and TRBJ2-7; 10 bases match TRBD2. With V trimmed by 0 bases and J by 4 bases, 6 bases remained unmatched. CDR3 length: 16 amino acids. The CDR3 reads CASSLALAGKGYEQYF. The CDR3 bases are TGTGCCAGCAGTTTAGCACTAGCGGGAAAAGGATACGAGCAGTACTTC.

This clonotype was counted between two and nine times. The V gene is TRBV7-8, the J gene TRBJ2-1; TRBD1 might be the D (5 bases). The germline CDR1 and CDR2 sequences are SGHVS and FQNEAQ. This CDR3 region has 14 residues. Trimming cost V 1 base and J 7 bases, with 11 bases left between them. For the CDR3, the DNA is TGTGCCAGCAGCTTAGAGGGAAGACAGAATGAGCAGTTCTTC. As protein: CASSLEGRQNEQFF.

The chain joins TRBV4-2 to TRBJ2-5; 7 positions match TRBD2. Germline V CDR1 and CDR2: LGHNA, YNFKEQ. The trim removed 1 base at V and 1 base at J, leaving 3 bases unmatched. The CDR3 length is 15 residues. In DNA, the CDR3 is TGTGCCAGCAGCCAAGTGCTAGCGGCCCAAGAGACCCAGTACTTC. It specifies CASSQVLAAQETQYF.

This clonotype was detected only once. The rearrangement joins TRBV7-4 to TRBJ1-2; 8 nucleotides line up with TRBD1. Germline V CDR1 and CDR2: SGHVT, SQSDAQ. This CDR3 comprises 15 residues. The V segment lost 4 bases and the J segment 8 bases; nucleotides outside the gene matches: 12. DNA of the CDR3: TGTGCCAGCAGCTCAGACCCGCAGGGGGCGGAGGGCTACACCTTC. This codes for CASSSDPQGAEGYTF.

The chain links TRBV7-6 to TRBJ2-2; TRBD1 might be the D (7 bases). Trimming removed 6 bases from V and 5 bases from J, with 10 bases in between. The CDR3 runs 13 residues. Germline V gives CDR1 SGHVS, CDR2 FNYEAQ. CDR3 sequence reads: CASSPGGTGELFF. CDR3 sequence (DNA): TGTGCCAGCAGTCCAGGGGGGACCGGGGAGCTGTTTTTT.

This clonotype was picked up a small number of times. The chain joins TRBV12-3 or TRBV12-4 to TRBJ1-5; 7 nucleotides match TRBD1. CDR3 size: 15 residues. J lost 0 bases, V lost 3 bases, and 2 bases had no gene match. DNA of the CDR3: TGTGCCAGCAGTTTGACAGGGCCTAGCAATCAGCCCCAGCATTTT. Its translation is CASSLTGPSNQPQHF.

The chain couples TRBV4-1 to TRBJ1-5; D is possibly TRBD1 (6 bases). Trimming left V 1 base short and J 3 bases short, with 10 bases between. Germline values: CDR1 MGHRA, CDR2 YSYEKL. This CDR3 has 15 amino acids. DNA for the CDR3: TGCGCCAGCAGCCAAGGTGGGGGGCTCAATCAGCCCCAGCATTTT. It translates to CASSQGGGLNQPQHF.

CDR3 DNA sequence: TGTGCCACCAGTGATGGTTCGGGCTACGAGCAGTACTTC. Amino acids: CATSDGSGYEQYF. V is TRBV24-1 and J is TRBJ2-7; no firm D call. The V end was cut by 3 bases, the J end by 3 bases, with 8 bases between. Looked up from germline, CDR1 is KGHDR and CDR2 is SFDVKD. The CDR3 is 13 residues long.

The chain carries TRBV6-1 and TRBJ1-3; D uncertain. This CDR3 is 16 amino acids long. Germline CDR1 reads MNHNS; CDR2 reads SASEGT. Trimming left V 4 bases short and J 0 bases short, with 13 bases between. The chain's CDR3 is CASSAIPVSSGNTIYF. CDR3 in DNA: TGTGCCAGCAGTGCCATACCAGTTAGCTCTGGAAACACCATATATTTT.

This clonotype was seen once. The rearrangement links TRBV28 to TRBJ1-1; tentatively, D is TRBD1 (6 bases). Looked up from germline, CDR1 is MDHEN and CDR2 is SYDVKM. The CDR3 runs 15 residues. V lost 5 bases to trimming and J lost 0 bases, with 13 bases between them. CDR3 amino acids: CASSAPDRMNTEAFF. The CDR3 DNA reads as TGTGCCAGCAGTGCTCCGGACAGAATGAACACTGAAGCTTTCTTT.

The chain carries TRBV27 and TRBJ2-2; TRBD2 might be the D (6 bases). From germline, CDR1 is MNHEY and CDR2 SMNVEV (reference sequence). Between the trimmed V and J ends, which lost 8 bases and 5 bases, there was a span of 12 bases. The CDR3 length is 13 residues. CDR3 in amino acids: CASRLLATGELFF. The CDR3 DNA sequence: TGTGCCAGCCGCCTTCTAGCGACCGGGGAGCTGTTTTTT.

This chain uses TRBV7-2 with TRBJ1-5, with TRBD1 identical over 7 bases. Germline loops: CDR1 SGHTA, CDR2 FQGNSA. The V and J ends lost 4 bases and 2 bases, in that order; junction bases with no gene match: 5. The CDR3 spans 15 residues. The CDR3 sequence: CASSSNRGGNQPQHF. In DNA form, the CDR3 reads TGTGCCAGCAGCTCCAACAGGGGTGGCAATCAGCCCCAGCATTTT.